Listed below are T cell receptor beta chains from one sample, sequenced in a study of cytomegalovirus exposure and HLA in healthy donors. TCRdb's table, derived via immunoSEQ multiplex PCR, lists solely in-frame clones and lacks some. The repertoire holds 80,000 or so clones, about 73% seen once, with 4.5% in the top ten. Sequenced sample: PBMCs. All receptors come from a man in his forties in good health and CMV-seronegative. Both conserved end residues are part of each CDR3. Each record gives: J gene, D gene, clone size, V gene, CDR3 DNA, CDR3 protein. D genes are given only for firm matches. Rows may omit the clone size; those that give it use once, few, many or a size class.

>TRBJ2-2|-|few|TRBV2
TGTGCCAGCAGCGACAGGTTGAACACCGGGGAGCTGTTTTTT
CASSDRLNTGELFF
>TRBJ2-5|TRBD1|-|TRBV7-2
TGTGCCAGCAGCTTAGGGGGACAGGGCTCAGAGACCCAGTACTTC
CASSLGGQGSETQYF
>TRBJ2-1|TRBD2|-|TRBV7-3
TGTGCCAGCAGCTCTTCGACTAGCGCGTACAATGAGCAGTTCTTC
CASSSSTSAYNEQFF
>TRBJ2-2|TRBD2|-|TRBV7-2
TGTGCCAGCAGATCCCGACTAGCGGGGAACACCGGGGAGCTGTTTTTT
CASRSRLAGNTGELFF
>TRBJ2-1|-|-|TRBV5-5
TGTGCCAGCACCCTAGTTGGGAGCTCCTACAATGAGCAGTTCTTC
CASTLVGSSYNEQFF
>TRBJ1-1|-|once|TRBV11-2
TGTGCCAGCAGGGCCGCGGGAGCGGCTTTCTTT
CASRAAGAAFF
>TRBJ2-7|TRBD1|-|TRBV7-3
TGTGCCAGCAGCCCAGGGGGCGGAGCCTACGAGCAGTACTTC
CASSPGGGAYEQYF
>TRBJ2-7|TRBD1|-|TRBV7-2
TGTGCCAGCAGCTTATTAGGGACAGACGTTTGTGATGATGGGTACTTC
CASSLLGTDVCDDGYF
>TRBJ1-5|-|-|TRBV19
TGTGCCAGTAGTACCTCCCCTCCGACAGTAGGCAATCAGCCCCAGCATTTT
CASSTSPPTVGNQPQHF
>TRBJ1-1|TRBD1|-|TRBV5-1
TGCGCCAGCAGCCCACACCCAGGGGGGCTCACTGAAGCTTTCTTT
CASSPHPGGLTEAFF
>TRBJ1-1|-|-|TRBV15
TGTGCCACCAGCTCACGGACGACAGGTAGGGAAGCTTTCTTT
CATSSRTTGREAFF
>TRBJ1-2|-|-|TRBV7-9
TGTGCCAGCAGCTTATCCGGCAGGGAGGAGTATGGCTACACCTTC
CASSLSGREEYGYTF
>TRBJ2-7|-|-|TRBV27
TGTGCCAGCAGTCCCCAAGGACGGGGGAGCTCCTACGAGCAGTACTTC
CASSPQGRGSSYEQYF
>TRBJ2-2|-|-|TRBV25-1
TGTGCCAGCAGTGACCTCACAGATACCGGGGAGCTGTTTTTT
CASSDLTDTGELFF
>TRBJ1-5|-|-|TRBV6-5
TGTGCCAGCAGTTGCGGGGCTGGTCAGCCCCAGCATTTT
CASSCGAGQPQHF
>TRBJ2-5|-|-|TRBV30
TGTGCCTGGAGTGGGCAGCAAGAGACCCAGTACTTC
CAWSGQQETQYF
>TRBJ2-7|TRBD1|-|TRBV29-1
TGCAGCGCAGCGACAGGGTACCACGAGCAGTACTTC
CSAATGYHEQYF
>TRBJ2-1|TRBD1|-|TRBV15
TGTGCCACCAGCAGAACCCCCGGGACAGGGTCGAATGAGCAGTTCTTC
CATSRTPGTGSNEQFF
>TRBJ2-3|-|-|TRBV7-2
TGTGCCAGCAGCCAGGGGCTACGCACAGATACGCAGTATTTT
CASSQGLRTDTQYF
>TRBJ2-7|TRBD1|-|TRBV5-4
TGTGCCAGCAGTCCCGCCGGGACAGCAACCTACGAGCAGTACTTC
CASSPAGTATYEQYF
>TRBJ2-7|TRBD1|-|TRBV10-2
TGCGCCAGCAGTGAGACAGGGGGCTCCTACGAGCAGTACTTC
CASSETGGSYEQYF
>TRBJ2-7|-|-|TRBV5-6
TGTGCCAGCAGCTTGCCGGGGGTTAGCTCCTACGAGCAGTACTTC
CASSLPGVSSYEQYF
>TRBJ1-2|TRBD1|few|TRBV4-1
TGCGCCAGCAGCCCATCGGACAGGGTGATGTATGGCTACACCTTC
CASSPSDRVMYGYTF
>TRBJ2-7|TRBD2|once|TRBV28
TGTGCCAGCAGTAACACCCTAGCGGGAGGATCCTACGAGCAGTACTTC
CASSNTLAGGSYEQYF
>TRBJ2-3|TRBD2|-|TRBV7-2
TGTGCCAGCAGCTTAGCTCTAGCGGGGGGGCCACGGGGCACAGATACGCAGTATTTT
CASSLALAGGPRGTDTQYF
>TRBJ1-1|-|-|TRBV13
TGTGCCAGCAGCTTAGCAACGGGGACAACGGGGAACACTGAAGCTTTCTTT
CASSLATGTTGNTEAFF
>TRBJ1-4|TRBD1|-|TRBV28
TGTGCCAGCAGCCTAGTGACAGGGAACCGTGAAAAACTGTTTTTT
CASSLVTGNREKLFF
>TRBJ2-1|-|-|TRBV6-5
TGTGCCAGCAGTTACAAAGCATTTTCCGACAATGAGCAGTTCTTC
CASSYKAFSDNEQFF
>TRBJ1-2|-|-|TRBV25-1
TGTGCCAGCAGTGAATATCCAGGGCCTCACTATGGCTACACCTTC
CASSEYPGPHYGYTF
>TRBJ2-2|TRBD2|few|TRBV7-9
TGTGCCAGCAGCCACCGAGGCGGAGCGGGACCCACCGGGGAGCTGTTTTTT
CASSHRGGAGPTGELFF
>TRBJ2-7|-|-|TRBV5-1
TGCGCCAGCAGCTTGGAACCAGGGTTCCGGGACGAGCAGTACTTC
CASSLEPGFRDEQYF
>TRBJ1-2|-|-|TRBV5-6
TGTGCCAGCAGCTTGAGAGTCAGGGGTAACTATGGCTACACCTTC
CASSLRVRGNYGYTF
>TRBJ2-7|TRBD2|-|TRBV28
TGTGCCAGCAGTTCGGGGACTAGCGAGCAGTACTTC
CASSSGTSEQYF
>TRBJ2-3|TRBD2|-|TRBV28
TGTGCCACCTCCAGACTAGCGGCCTACACAGATACGCAGTATTTT
CATSRLAAYTDTQYF
>TRBJ2-7|-|-|TRBV28
TGTGCCAGCACTTTTAGGAGTTCTCCCTACGAGCAGTACTTC
CASTFRSSPYEQYF
>TRBJ2-1|TRBD2|-|TRBV7-3
TGTGCCAGCAGCCCCTCTAGCGGGAGAAGTAATGAGCAGTTCTTC
CASSPSSGRSNEQFF
>TRBJ2-7|-|-|TRBV5-1
TGCGCCAGCAGCTTGGAAGGGGGGGTCCACGAGCAGTACTTC
CASSLEGGVHEQYF
>TRBJ1-4|-|few|TRBV7-2
TGTGCCAGCAGCTTAGGGGGCACTAATGAAAAACTGTTTTTT
CASSLGGTNEKLFF
>TRBJ1-2|TRBD1|-|TRBV7-9
TGTGCCAGCAGCCTAAGGACAGGGGATTATGGCTACACCTTC
CASSLRTGDYGYTF
>TRBJ2-7|-|-|TRBV10-3
TGTGCCATCGCATCTAACTATGAGCAGTACTTC
CAIASNYEQYF
>TRBJ1-4|-|-|TRBV6-1
TGTGCCAGCAGTCAGCAGGGGCGAAATGAAAAACTGTTTTTT
CASSQQGRNEKLFF
>TRBJ2-1|TRBD2|few|TRBV10-3
TGTGCCATCAGGGAGCCGGGACTAGCGGGAGGCAACAATGAGCAGTTCTTC
CAIREPGLAGGNNEQFF
>TRBJ2-5|-|-|TRBV10-3
TGTGCCATCAGTGAAGCTAGCGCCCAAGAGACCCAGTACTTC
CAISEASAQETQYF
>TRBJ2-2|TRBD1|-|TRBV7-2
TGTGCCAGCAGCTTTTACCGGGACAGGGGATACGGCGGGGAGCTGTTTTTT
CASSFYRDRGYGGELFF
>TRBJ2-7|-|-|TRBV9
TGTGCCAGCAGCGTAGGCGGGGGCGCGTACGAGCAGTACTTC
CASSVGGGAYEQYF
>TRBJ2-1|-|-|TRBV7-9
TGTGCCAGCAGCTGGCGCGTCGGCAGGGGAACCAATGAGCAGTTCTTC
CASSWRVGRGTNEQFF
>TRBJ2-7|TRBD1|-|TRBV15
TGTGCCACCAGCACCCGACAGGGATACTCCTACGAGCAGTACTTC
CATSTRQGYSYEQYF
>TRBJ1-4|TRBD1|-|TRBV25-1
TGTGCCAGCCAGACAGGGAACCCTATAAAACTGTTTTTT
CASQTGNPIKLFF
>TRBJ2-7|-|-|TRBV11-3
TGTGCCAGCAGTTCCCCTCCGGCCTACGAGCAGTACTTC
CASSSPPAYEQYF
>TRBJ2-7|-|few|TRBV2
TGTGCCAGCAGTGCTTCGCGCTCCTACGAGCAGTACTTC
CASSASRSYEQYF
>TRBJ1-5|-|-|TRBV28
TGTGCCAGCAGTCCCGCCGGGAGGGTGGTTTCGGGCAATCAGCCCCAGCATTTT
CASSPAGRVVSGNQPQHF
>TRBJ1-2|-|-|TRBV12-2
TGTGCAAGTCGCCCTAGCCGGGACAGGGGTCGCTACACCTTC
CASRPSRDRGRYTF
>TRBJ2-2|-|-|TRBV7-9
TGTGCCAGCAGGGCCTCTGTTTTGATCACCGGGGAGCTGTTTTTT
CASRASVLITGELFF
>TRBJ1-2|TRBD1|-|TRBV27
TGTGCCAGCAGCTCCAGACAGGGGGCTGGCTACACCTTC
CASSSRQGAGYTF
>TRBJ2-5|TRBD2|once|TRBV4-2
TGTGCCAGCAGCCAATCCGCCCCAGGGACTAATCAAGAGACCCAGTACTTC
CASSQSAPGTNQETQYF
>TRBJ1-3|-|-|TRBV6-5
TGTGCCAGCAGTTACGGGGGGTCTGGAAACACCATATATTTT
CASSYGGSGNTIYF
>TRBJ2-3|-|-|TRBV5-1
TGCGCCAGCAGCTTGGATGGCGGTTCTAGGATGGATACGCAGTATTTT
CASSLDGGSRMDTQYF
>TRBJ2-3|-|-|TRBV5-5
TGTGCCAGCAGCCGACAAGATACGCAGTATTTT
CASSRQDTQYF